This TCR beta chain comes out of a study of human thymus T cells. Study results and caveats: Apparent skewing of V and J gene usage characterized both thymic and blood repertoires.

Resections were taken during corrective heart surgery, and the thymus tissue came from these. TCRdb's table, derived via immunoSEQ multiplex PCR, lists solely in-frame clones and lacks some. The data contain under 150,000 clones, around 94% of them seen just once; the ten biggest clones take up less than 0.03%. Trimming took 5 bases from V and 4 from J, leaving 12 bases between them. CDR3 length: 14 amino acids. Looked up from germline, CDR1 is SGHNT and CDR2 is YENEEA. As regards this clone: The antigen is undetermined.

The V gene is TRBV11-3, the J gene TRBJ2-1; perhaps TRBD1 as D (7 bases). The clonotype originates from a boy younger than two with a congenital heart defect but otherwise immunologically healthy. The sequencing input was thymus tissue. In DNA, the CDR3 is TGTGCCAGCAGCCCAGGGGGAGGTTACAATGAGCAGTTCTTC. As protein: CASSPGGGYNEQFF. The entire variable domain, with the rest obtained from reference TRBV11-3 and TRBJ2-1, is as follows: EAGVVQSPRYKIIEKKQPVAFWCNPISGHNTLYWYLQNLGQGPELLIRYENEEAVDDSQLPKDRFSAERLKGVDSTLKIQPAELGDSAVYLCASSPGGGYNEQFFGPGTRLTVL.